This T cell receptor beta chain was sequenced during a study of T cells of healthy individuals (dated by TCRdb to between 2018 and 2020). This clonotype was seen more than once but under ten times. Its target antigen remains unknown. No base quality information exists; no much larger clone differs at one position. Libraries were made using 5' RACE. Sequencing used an Illumina MiSeq. Through fastp at Q25 and MiXCR, TCRdb rebuilt clones from the public reads, retaining in-frame beta chains. Identical CDR3 protein sequences are pooled into one entry, listed with their most common genes and DNA. The sample table shows 40,000 to 60,000 distinct CDR3 sequences, and roughly 14% are seen once. Around 16% of the sample comes from the top ten. Including the terminal cysteine and phenylalanine, the CDR3 comprises 14 residues. Just the 42-base CDR3 DNA is kept, in frame starting at base 1. V drops 3 bases and J drops 6 bases, leaving 15 bases in between.

The sequence joins TRBV12-3 or TRBV12-4 to TRBJ2-7; the D gene is perhaps TRBD1, on 5 matching bases. The source of this sequence is a human donor in good health. The CDR3 region has the sequence CASSFSGRVSEQYF. The DNA sequence is as follows: TGTGCCAGCAGTTTTTCAGGCAGGGTGAGCGAGCAGTACTTC.